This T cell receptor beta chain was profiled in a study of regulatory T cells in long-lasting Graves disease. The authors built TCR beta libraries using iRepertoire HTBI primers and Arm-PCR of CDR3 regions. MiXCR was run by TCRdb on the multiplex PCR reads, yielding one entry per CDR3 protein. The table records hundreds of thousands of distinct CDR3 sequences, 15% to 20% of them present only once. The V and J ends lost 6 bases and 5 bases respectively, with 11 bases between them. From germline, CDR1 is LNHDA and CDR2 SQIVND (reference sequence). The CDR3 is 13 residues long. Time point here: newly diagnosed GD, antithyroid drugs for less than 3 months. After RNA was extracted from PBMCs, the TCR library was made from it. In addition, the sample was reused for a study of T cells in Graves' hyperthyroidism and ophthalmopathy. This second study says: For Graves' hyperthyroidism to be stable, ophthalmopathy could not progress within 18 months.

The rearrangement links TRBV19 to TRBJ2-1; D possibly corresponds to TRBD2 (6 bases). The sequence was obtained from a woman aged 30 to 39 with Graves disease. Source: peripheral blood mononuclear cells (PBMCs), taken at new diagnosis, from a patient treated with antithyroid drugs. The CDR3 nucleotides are TGTGCCAGTAGCGCCGGAGGGGACAATGAGCAGTTCTTC. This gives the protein CASSAGGDNEQFF.